This entry lists 20 T cell receptor beta chains sequenced from one sample in a study of shared clonotypes between healthy human individuals. Sequencing was performed with immunoSEQ multiplex PCR; in TCRdb, only in-frame clones are kept and a portion is missing. The sample consists of roughly 850,000 clones, 96% of them appearing once. It was CD45RO-negative cells, positively selected for CCR7, that made up naive CD8 cells, with terminally differentiated effector memory CD45RA+ cells excluded. Sequenced material: naive CD8+ T cells sorted from blood. These receptors originate from a man aged 25-45 years in good health.

J is TRBJ2-7 and V is TRBV1; TRBD2 is the table's D call and was not checked against the DNA. TRBV1 is a listed pseudogene. The CDR3 has 16 residues. CDR3 protein: CTSSQATTSGNYEQYF. The CDR3, as DNA: TGCACCAGCAGCCAAGCGACGACTAGCGGGAACTACGAGCAGTACTTC.

This chain connects TRBV5-6 to TRBJ1-1; D gene unclear. There are 14 residues in the CDR3. The V and J ends lost 4 bases and 2 bases respectively, with 12 bases between them. The germline V gene encodes CDR1 SGHDT and CDR2 YYEEEE. The CDR3 loop reads CASSRGYLNTEAFF. In DNA form, the CDR3 reads TGTGCCAGCAGCCGAGGATATTTAAACACTGAAGCTTTCTTT.

The CDR3 sequence: CASSYRGANQPQHF. The CDR3 DNA sequence: TGTGCCAGCAGCTACAGGGGAGCGAATCAGCCCCAGCATTTT. This chain connects TRBV7-8 to TRBJ1-5; TRBD1 matches 7 bases. Trimming took 4 bases from V and 4 from J; bases not matched to a gene: 4. Germline-derived CDR1 and CDR2 are SGHVS and FQNEAQ. The CDR3 has 14 amino acids.

V is TRBV29-1 and J is TRBJ2-2, with 8 positions matching TRBD1. Germline values: CDR1 SQVTM, CDR2 ANQGSEA. There are 14 residues in the CDR3. V lost 3 bases and J lost 3; bases outside the gene matches: 3. CDR3: CSVDTGGHTGELFF. The CDR3 nucleotides are TGCAGCGTTGACACAGGGGGACACACCGGGGAGCTGTTTTTT.

This chain links TRBV6-5 with TRBJ1-5, with D unclear. Germline assignment: CDR1 MNHEY and CDR2 SVGAGI. The CDR3 contains 13 residues. The germline V and J ends were trimmed by 5 bases and 6 bases, with 11 bases remaining between them. For the CDR3, the DNA is TGTGCCAGCAGTGATAATCCGAGTCAGCCCCAGCATTTT. Translation gives CASSDNPSQPQHF.

The genes are TRBV28 and TRBJ2-7; maybe TRBD2 (5 bases). The CDR3 runs 16 residues. Germline V gene lookup returns CDR1 MDHEN and CDR2 SYDVKM. The ends were cut back, 5 bases at V and 2 bases at J, with 19 bases in the middle. In DNA form, the CDR3 reads TGTGCCAGCAGTCGGATGAGCGGAGTCGCCACCTACGAGCAGTACTTC. As protein: CASSRMSGVATYEQYF.

The chain is built from TRBV13 and TRBJ2-5; the match to TRBD2 covers 7 bases. V lost 2 bases, J lost 3 bases, and 3 bases stayed unmatched. CDR1 is PRHDT and CDR2 is FYEKMQ in the germline V gene (reference sequence). The CDR3 is 14 residues long. CDR3 nucleotide sequence: TGTGCCAGCAGCTTACCGGGAGGAGAAGAGACCCAGTACTTC. Its translation: CASSLPGGEETQYF.

As regards this clone: Other DNA sequences in this specimen translate into the identical CDR3. The genes are TRBV4-2 and TRBJ2-1; D unresolved. The CDR3 runs 12 residues. CDR1 is LGHNA, CDR2 YNFKEQ, per germline. Trimming removed 0 bases at V and 7 bases at J, with 4 bases between. The chain's CDR3 is CASSQDGNEQFF. DNA for the CDR3: TGTGCCAGCAGCCAAGACGGTAATGAGCAGTTCTTC.

The rearrangement links TRBV27 to TRBJ2-2; D gene ambiguous. The CDR3 totals 13 residues. Germline values: CDR1 MNHEY, CDR2 SMNVEV (reference sequence). V lost 3 bases and J lost 4, with 6 bases in between. The CDR3 region has the DNA TGTGCCAGCAGTTTGCCAGCCACCGGGGAGCTGTTTTTT. It encodes CASSLPATGELFF.

The rearrangement links TRBV6-5 to TRBJ2-2; D unresolved. V was pared by 2 bases and J by 0 bases, with 7 bases between. The V gene's germline CDR1 is MNHEY and CDR2 SVGAGI. The CDR3 extends over 15 amino acids. The DNA of the CDR3 is TGTGCCAGCAGTTACGTGGCTGCGAACACCGGGGAGCTGTTTTTT. Encoded protein: CASSYVAANTGELFF.

This rearrangement joins TRBV5-4 to TRBJ2-5; 8 bases are a match to TRBD1. There are 14 residues in the CDR3. CDR1 is SGHNT and CDR2 is YYREEE in the germline V gene (reference sequence). V gave up 4 bases and J gave up 5 bases; unmatched junction bases: 7. CDR3 bases: TGTGCCAGCAGCGGACAGGGATCACGGGAGACCCAGTACTTC. As protein: CASSGQGSRETQYF.

This clone was seen a single time. This chain connects TRBV7-6 to TRBJ2-1, with 7 bases matching TRBD2. Germline CDR1 SGHVS, CDR2 FNYEAQ. The CDR3 extends over 16 amino acids. V shed 1 base, J shed 2 bases, and the junction held 5 bases outside the gene matches. The CDR3 nucleotides read TGTGCCAGCAGCTTAGGTGGGGGGGAAACCTACAATGAGCAGTTCTTC. It codes for CASSLGGGETYNEQFF.

This clone was seen once. The chain is built from TRBV18 and TRBJ1-2, with 10 bases aligning to TRBD1. Germline assignment: CDR1 KGHSH and CDR2 LQKENI. Trimming removed 1 base from V and 3 bases from J; junction bases left unmatched: 8. This CDR3 is built from 17 residues. CDR3 sequence: CASSPLDRGEGDYGYTF. In nucleotides, the CDR3 is TGTGCCAGCTCACCACTGGACAGGGGGGAAGGAGACTATGGCTACACCTTC. The full variable domain, rest sourced from reference TRBV18 and TRBJ1-2, is NAGVMQNPRHLVRRRGQEARLRCSPMKGHSHVYWYRQLPEEGLKFMVYLQKENIIDESGMPKERFSAEFPKEGPSILRIQQVVRGDSAAYFCASSPLDRGEGDYGYTFGSGTRLTVV.

The J gene is TRBJ2-7, the V gene TRBV30, with 8 bases matching TRBD1. Germline values: CDR1 GTSNPN, CDR2 SVGIG (reference sequence). J was trimmed by 1 base and V by 1 base; bases with no gene match: 3. This CDR3 is built from 14 residues. Here the CDR3 DNA reads TGTGCCTGGAGTGGCGACAGGGGTTCCTACGAGCAGTACTTC. It is translated as CAWSGDRGSYEQYF.

The chain employs TRBV5-4 and TRBJ2-5; TRBD2 matches at 13 bases. The germline V gene has CDR1 SGHNT and CDR2 YYREEE (reference sequence). This CDR3 spans 15 amino acids. J gave up 2 bases and V 8 bases, and 6 bases lay outside the gene matches. The CDR3 DNA follows: TGTGCCAGTCGAGGACTAGCGGGAGCACAAGAGACCCAGTACTTC. This encodes CASRGLAGAQETQYF.

V usage is TRBV5-1 and J usage is TRBJ2-7; 7 bases line up with TRBD2. CDR1 and CDR2 (germline): SGHRS, YFSETQ. The CDR3 loop spans 16 amino acids. V lost 0 bases and J lost 1; bases outside the gene matches: 7. The DNA of the CDR3 is TGCGCCAGCAGCTTGGCCGTCGCTAGCGGATCCTACGAGCAGTACTTC. Protein product: CASSLAVASGSYEQYF.

This chain links TRBV29-1 with TRBJ2-3, with D uncertain. The CDR3 totals 13 residues. Germline V gives CDR1 SQVTM, CDR2 ANQGSEA. The germline V and J ends were trimmed by 1 base and 9 bases, with 14 bases remaining between them. In nucleotides, the CDR3 is TGCAGCGTTGAAGGAGCCTCGATAGGGACGCAGTATTTT. It yields the protein CSVEGASIGTQYF.

As to this clone: The limits of the CDR3 on the DNA are not certain, so only TCRdb's listed CDR3 is given. The chain joins TRBV4-1 to TRBJ2-1; the table's D call, TRBD2, has no DNA check behind it. The CDR3 contains 15 residues when both ends are counted. Germline values: CDR1 MGHRA, CDR2 YSYEKL. The CDR3 loop is CASSLFGPGGNEQFF.

The chain carries TRBV9 and TRBJ2-7, with 10 bases aligning to TRBD1. From germline, CDR1 is SGDLS and CDR2 YYNGEE. The junction had 6 bases not matched to a gene; V was cut back by 4 bases and J by 2 bases. There are 15 residues in the CDR3. DNA for the CDR3: TGTGCCAGCAGCACAGGGACAGGGGAGGCCTACGAGCAGTACTTC. As protein: CASSTGTGEAYEQYF.

The rearrangement joins TRBV4-1 to TRBJ2-2; 7 bases map to TRBD1. Germline CDR1 is MGHRA and CDR2 is YSYEKL. The CDR3 runs 14 residues. Trimming at V came to 0 bases and at J to 7 bases, leaving 2 bases not matched to a gene. This CDR3 is CASSQDGTDGELFF. DNA of the CDR3: TGCGCCAGCAGCCAAGATGGGACAGACGGGGAGCTGTTTTTT.